This TCR beta chain was identified in a study of T-cell memory formation after mild COVID-19. Trimming stripped 3 bases from V and 4 bases from J, with 15 bases between. Per germline, CDR1 MGHRA and CDR2 YSYEKL. The CDR3 runs to 15 residues. In TCRdb, the 5' RACE reads were re-called with MiXCR into one record per CDR3 protein. The sample shows approximately 580,000 distinct CDR3 sequences, about a fifth of them seen only once. Input material: PBMCs or a T cell subset sorted from them (not recorded which). This TCR was recovered from an adult woman who had mild COVID-19 (a few samples of this study predate the infection). Cell type and time point are not known. The chain combines TRBV4-1 with TRBJ1-2; TRBD1 might be the D (5 bases). In nucleotides, the CDR3 is TGCGCCAGCAGCCAGGGTGGACACGAACTCTATGGCTACACCTTC. This encodes CASSQGGHELYGYTF.